The 9 T cell receptor beta chains in this list originate from one sample, sequenced in a study of cytotoxic CD8 clonotypes in ibrutinib-treated CLL. Data came from immunoSEQ multiplex PCR; TCRdb stores just in-frame clones and leaves some out. The data hold about 250,000 clones, with 70% observed a single time. Sequencing used PBMCs, obtained after 24 months of ibrutinib treatment. These TCRs come from a human donor with chronic lymphocytic leukemia.

The rearrangement joins TRBV10-3 to TRBJ2-5; D perhaps matches TRBD1 (5 bases). The germline CDR1 and CDR2 sequences are ENHRY and SYGVKD. Between the trimmed V and J ends, which lost 0 bases and 7 bases, there was a span of 12 bases. The CDR3 contains 14 residues. CDR3 amino acids: CAISESGVTLTQYF. The CDR3 nucleotides read TGTGCCATCAGTGAGTCAGGGGTGACATTGACCCAGTACTTC.

This clone was detected a few times. V is TRBV11-2 and J is TRBJ2-7; TRBD1 matches 7 bases. The CDR3 spans 14 residues. Germline CDR1 and CDR2: SGHAT and FQNNGV. The junction had 3 bases not matched to a gene; V was cut back by 3 bases and J by 1 base. The CDR3 bases are TGTGCCAGCAGCTTGACAGGGATGTCCTACGAGCAGTACTTC. As protein: CASSLTGMSYEQYF.

DNA of the CDR3: TGCGCCAGCAGCTTGGGGGCGGGAGACGACGAGCAGTACTTC. It translates to CASSLGAGDDEQYF. This rearrangement joins TRBV5-1 to TRBJ2-7, with 7 bases matching TRBD2. CDR1 is SGHRS, CDR2 YFSETQ, per germline. The trim removed 0 bases at V and 5 bases at J, leaving 5 bases unmatched. The CDR3 is made up of 14 amino acids.

The J gene is TRBJ2-1, the V gene TRBV7-2, with 9 bases lining up with TRBD1. V lost 8 bases, J lost 12 bases, and 5 bases stayed unmatched. There are 11 residues in the CDR3. The germline CDR1 and CDR2 sequences are SGHTA and FQGNSA. The CDR3 here is CASGRTGAQFF. CDR3 DNA: TGTGCCAGCGGAAGGACAGGGGCGCAGTTCTTC.

The J gene is TRBJ2-2, the V gene TRBV5-6; 10 bases align to TRBD2. J lost 4 bases, V lost 7 bases, and 16 bases had no gene match. The CDR3 is made up of 18 amino acids. Germline assignment: CDR1 SGHDT and CDR2 YYEEEE. The CDR3 protein is CASLPQASGRKGTGELFF. The DNA for the CDR3 is TGTGCCAGCCTTCCCCAGGCTAGCGGGAGAAAGGGCACCGGGGAGCTGTTTTTT.

V gene TRBV7-9 combines with J gene TRBJ2-2, with TRBD1 as a possible D gene (6 bases). The germline CDR1 and CDR2 sequences are SEHNR and FQNEAQ (reference sequence). The CDR3 has 15 amino acids. V lost 5 bases and J lost 5, with 15 bases in between. The CDR3 DNA reads as TGTGCCAGCAGCCTTCCGGAGAGGGGGACCGGGGAGCTGTTTTTT. It is translated as CASSLPERGTGELFF.

The J gene is TRBJ2-3, the V gene TRBV19; 7 bases line up with TRBD2. The CDR3 is 15 amino acids. V shed 7 bases and J 2 bases; nucleotides not matched to a gene: 9. CDR1 LNHDA and CDR2 SQIVND come from the germline V gene (reference sequence). CDR3 protein: CASTSGADNTDTQYF. CDR3 nucleotide sequence: TGTGCCAGTACGAGCGGGGCCGACAACACAGATACGCAGTATTTT.

The rearrangement uses TRBV11-2 and TRBJ2-3; D is uncertain. The V end lost 5 bases, the J end lost 6 bases, and 6 bases lay between the germline ends. Germline assignment: CDR1 SGHAT and CDR2 FQNNGV. There are 11 residues in the CDR3. For the CDR3, the DNA is TGTGCCAGCAGCCCCCGCGATACGCAGTATTTT. Residues: CASSPRDTQYF.

In nucleotides, the CDR3 is TGTGCCAGCAGCCTCGCCCAGACAGGGAAATTAGAGACCCAGTACTTC. This sequence encodes CASSLAQTGKLETQYF. The rearrangement joins TRBV13 to TRBJ2-5; TRBD1 aligns across 7 bases. Germline V CDR1 and CDR2: PRHDT, FYEKMQ (reference sequence). The V and J ends lost 5 bases and 4 bases, in that order; junction bases with no gene match: 13. CDR3 size: 16 residues.